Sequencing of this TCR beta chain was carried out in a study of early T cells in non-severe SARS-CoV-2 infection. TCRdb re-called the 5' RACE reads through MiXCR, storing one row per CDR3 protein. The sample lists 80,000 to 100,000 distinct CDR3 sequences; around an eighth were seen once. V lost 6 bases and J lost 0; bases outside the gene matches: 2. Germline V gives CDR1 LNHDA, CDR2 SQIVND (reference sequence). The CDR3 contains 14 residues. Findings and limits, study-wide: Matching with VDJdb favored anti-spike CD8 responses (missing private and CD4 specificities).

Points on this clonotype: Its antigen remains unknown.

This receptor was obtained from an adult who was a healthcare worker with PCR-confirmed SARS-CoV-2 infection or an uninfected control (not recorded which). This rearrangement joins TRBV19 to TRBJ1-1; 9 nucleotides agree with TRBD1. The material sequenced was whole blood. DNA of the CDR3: TGTGCCAGTAGGAACAGGGGGCTGAACACTGAAGCTTTCTTT. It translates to CASRNRGLNTEAFF.